The clone carrying this TCR beta chain showed up just a few times. The target antigen is unknown. The donors were healthy bone marrow donors. This sample is part of a study of cytomegalovirus exposure and HLA in healthy donors. Study outcomes and limitations: In a later analysis, TCR beta V- and J-gene trimming showed a link to a missense DCLRE1C variant.

PCR used 60 Vbeta primers and 13 Jbeta primers. Only in-frame clones appear in the TCRdb table, and some are missing; sequencing was by immunoSEQ multiplex PCR. Of around 150,000 clones listed, about 9.2% are singletons. V lost 5 bases and J 2 bases, leaving 21 bases between the germline ends. Germline loops: CDR1 MGHDK, CDR2 SYGVNS. The CDR3 covers 17 residues. Sequencing was performed on PBMCs. The sequence derives from a woman between 40 and 50 years old in good health and CMV-seropositive. This rearrangement joins TRBV25-1 to TRBJ1-2; unclear D gene. The CDR3 region is CASSFYDGASSNYGYTF. The CDR3 coding sequence is TGTGCCAGCAGTTTTTACGACGGAGCCTCTTCGAACTATGGCTACACCTTC.